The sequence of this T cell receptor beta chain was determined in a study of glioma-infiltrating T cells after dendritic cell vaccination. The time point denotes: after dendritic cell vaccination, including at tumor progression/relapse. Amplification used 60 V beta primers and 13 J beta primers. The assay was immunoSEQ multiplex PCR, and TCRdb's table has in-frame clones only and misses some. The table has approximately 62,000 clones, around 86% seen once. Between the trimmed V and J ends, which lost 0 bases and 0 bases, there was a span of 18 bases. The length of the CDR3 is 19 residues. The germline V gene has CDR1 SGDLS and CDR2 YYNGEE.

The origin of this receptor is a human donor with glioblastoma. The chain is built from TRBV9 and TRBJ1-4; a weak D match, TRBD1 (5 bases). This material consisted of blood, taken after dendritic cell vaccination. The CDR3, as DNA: TGTGCCAGCAGCGTAGGGAGGGCAGGGCACCTTTCAACTAATGAAAAACTGTTTTTT. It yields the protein CASSVGRAGHLSTNEKLFF.